This record concerns one T cell receptor beta chain sequence. V lost 8 bases, J lost 2 bases, and 10 bases lay in between. Germline V CDR1 and CDR2: MNHEY, SVGEGT. This CDR3 is 12 amino acids long. Full-length variable regions came from constant-region reverse primers plus semi-nested Nested Universal Primer A PCR. TCRdb reprocessed the 5' RACE reads via MiXCR and lists one record per CDR3 protein. This sample has roughly 57,000 distinct CDR3 sequences; around 21% occur once, and the top ten carry 2.5% to 3.5%. Treg sorting used a CD4+CD25+CD127-/low gate. The rearrangement joins TRBV6-2 or TRBV6-3 to TRBJ2-7, with TRBD1 as a possible D gene (5 bases). This sequence originates from a female donor with breast cancer. The specimen was tumor-infiltrating Tregs sorted from the breast tumor. As DNA, the CDR3 is TGTGCCAGCGCAGGGTGGACCTACGAGCAGTACTTC. Translating gives CASAGWTYEQYF.